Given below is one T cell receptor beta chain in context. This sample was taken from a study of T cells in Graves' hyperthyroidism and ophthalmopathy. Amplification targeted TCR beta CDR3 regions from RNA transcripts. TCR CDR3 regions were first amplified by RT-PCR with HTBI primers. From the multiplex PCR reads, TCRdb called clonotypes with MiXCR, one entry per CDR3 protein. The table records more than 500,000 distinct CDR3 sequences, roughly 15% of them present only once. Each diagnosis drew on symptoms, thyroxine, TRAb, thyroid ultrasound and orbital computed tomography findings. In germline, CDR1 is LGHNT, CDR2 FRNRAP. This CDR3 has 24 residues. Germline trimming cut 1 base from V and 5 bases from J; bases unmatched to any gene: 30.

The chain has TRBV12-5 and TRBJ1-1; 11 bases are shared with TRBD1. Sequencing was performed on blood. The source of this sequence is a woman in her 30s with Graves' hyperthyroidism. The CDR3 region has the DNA TGTGCTAGTGGTTTGGGACCATCGCTTCCCCGCCCCCACCGACAGGACAGGGGGCAAACTGAAGCTTTCTTT. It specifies CASGLGPSLPRPHRQDRGQTEAFF.